These T cell receptor beta chains were read from a single sample in a study of cytomegalovirus exposure and HLA in healthy donors. Measured with immunoSEQ multiplex PCR; TCRdb has only the in-frame clones, and not every one. Of some 130,000 clones listed, 85% to 90% are singletons. The sequencing sample was made of PBMCs. These receptors all stem from a woman under 40 in good health and CMV-seropositive. Both conserved end residues are part of each CDR3. Fields, in order: V gene, clone size, J gene, D gene, CDR3 DNA, CDR3 protein. D genes are given only for firm matches. The size of a clone is reported for some rows only, either as once, few or many, or as a class for expanded clones.

>TRBV5-1|-|TRBJ1-1|-
TGCGCCAGCAGCCCGGGGGGGCCGGGGGGTGTGGCTGAAGCTTTCTTT
CASSPGGPGGVAEAFF
>TRBV2|-|TRBJ2-1|TRBD2
TGTGCCAGCAAGGGAGCTAGCGGGAGGGATTACAATGAGCAGTTCTTC
CASKGASGRDYNEQFF
>TRBV4-1|-|TRBJ2-2|-
TGCGCCAGCAGCCAAGTGGTCCTAAACACCGGGGAGCTGTTTTTT
CASSQVVLNTGELFF
>TRBV15|-|TRBJ2-7|-
TGTGCCACCAGCGATGGGCGCGAGCAGTACTTC
CATSDGREQYF
>TRBV28|-|TRBJ2-3|TRBD2
TGTGCCAGCAGTCTTACCTCTAGCGGGACCACAGATACGCAGTATTTT
CASSLTSSGTTDTQYF
>TRBV2|-|TRBJ2-7|-
TGTGCCAGCAGAACTACATCCTACGAGCAGTACTTC
CASRTTSYEQYF
>TRBV12-1|-|TRBJ1-4|-
TGTGCCAGCAGCCTCAACAGAGCGGAGGATGAAAAACTGTTTTTT
CASSLNRAEDEKLFF
>TRBV6-5|-|TRBJ1-2|-
TGTGCCAGCAGCCGTACAGGGTATGACTATGGCTACACCTTC
CASSRTGYDYGYTF
>TRBV6-5|-|TRBJ1-5|-
TGTGCCAGCAGTTTCGCTCGGGGACAGCCCCAGCATTTT
CASSFARGQPQHF
>TRBV10-2|once|TRBJ1-1|-
TGCGCCAGCAGTGAGGGCGGGGGACGGACTGAAGCTTTCTTT
CASSEGGGRTEAFF
>TRBV2|-|TRBJ2-2|TRBD1
TGTGCCAGCATGACAGGGGCGGTGGGGGAGCTGTTTTTT
CASMTGAVGELFF
>TRBV27|-|TRBJ1-4|-
TGTGCCAGCAGTTTAAACAGGGCTGAAAAACTGTTTTTT
CASSLNRAEKLFF
>TRBV5-1|-|TRBJ2-1|TRBD2
TGCGCCAGCAGCTCGGGACTAGCGGGAGACAATGAGCAGTTCTTC
CASSSGLAGDNEQFF
>TRBV19|-|TRBJ1-5|TRBD1
TGTGCCAGTAGTATATCCGGGACAGCTTCTAATCAGCCCCAGCATTTT
CASSISGTASNQPQHF
>TRBV10-1|-|TRBJ2-3|-
TGCGCCAGCAGTGAGTCTCTCCCGGCGGGAGAGGGGGCAGATACGCAGTATTTT
CASSESLPAGEGADTQYF
>TRBV7-2|-|TRBJ1-2|TRBD1
TGTGCCAGCAGCTTTACAGGGGATGGCTACACCTTC
CASSFTGDGYTF
>TRBV5-8|-|TRBJ1-4|TRBD1
TGTGCCAGCAGCTTGGGAAGGGGGCGCGAAAAACTGTTTTTT
CASSLGRGREKLFF
>TRBV19|-|TRBJ1-5|TRBD1
TGTGCCAGTACGGGACAGTACAATCAGCCCCAGCATTTT
CASTGQYNQPQHF
>TRBV7-3|once|TRBJ1-1|-
TGTGCCAGCAGCTTAGAGGGGAACACTGAAGCTTTCTTT
CASSLEGNTEAFF
>TRBV30|-|TRBJ2-1|TRBD1
TGTGCCTGGCAAACAGGGGGTAGCTCCTACAATGAGCAGTTCTTC
CAWQTGGSSYNEQFF
>TRBV6-1|-|TRBJ1-2|-
TGTGCCAGCCATTCGGCTCTAGCGTATGGCTACACCTTC
CASHSALAYGYTF
>TRBV7-9|once|TRBJ1-3|TRBD1
TGTGCCGCGACAGGGGAGTCTGGAAACACCATATATTTT
CAATGESGNTIYF
>TRBV18|-|TRBJ1-4|TRBD1
TGTGCCAGCTCACCCGGACAGGGGGGGAATGAAAAACTGTTTTTT
CASSPGQGGNEKLFF
>TRBV5-8|few|TRBJ1-3|-
TGTGCCAGCAGCTTACAGGGAGTTGGAAACACCATATATTTT
CASSLQGVGNTIYF
>TRBV11-2|-|TRBJ1-1|TRBD1
TGTGCCAGCAGCTTTGCTCCCGGGACAGGAGTGAACACTGAAGCTTTCTTT
CASSFAPGTGVNTEAFF
>TRBV28|-|TRBJ1-4|-
TGTGCCAGCGGGGGCGGGGGAGCAGGGGAAAAACTGTTTTTT
CASGGGGAGEKLFF
>TRBV5-6|-|TRBJ2-1|TRBD2
TGTGCCAGCAGTTGGGACTACCCCTCCTACAATGAGCAGTTCTTC
CASSWDYPSYNEQFF
>TRBV27|few|TRBJ1-2|TRBD1
TGTGCCAGCAGTTCACAGGGGATACTCTACGGCTACACCTTC
CASSSQGILYGYTF
>TRBV11-2|-|TRBJ2-3|-
TGTGCCAGCAGCCCAGGTGGCCTGAGCACAGATACGCAGTATTTT
CASSPGGLSTDTQYF
>TRBV5-1|-|TRBJ2-1|-
TGCGCCAGCAGCCCTGGGTTAGCGGACAATGAGCAGTTCTTC
CASSPGLADNEQFF
>TRBV5-1|-|TRBJ1-5|TRBD1
TGCGCCAGCAGCCGGACAGGGGAAGATCAGCCTCAGCATTTT
CASSRTGEDQPQHF
>TRBV7-9|few|TRBJ1-4|-
TGTGCCAGCAGCTTCGAGCATGAAAAACTGTTTTTT
CASSFEHEKLFF
>TRBV5-1|-|TRBJ2-7|-
TGCGCCAGCAGCTTGGGGTTGGGGGGATCATCCTACGAGCAGTACTTC
CASSLGLGGSSYEQYF
>TRBV18|-|TRBJ2-7|-
TGTGCCAGCTCACCACGCACAGTTGACGAGCAGTACTTC
CASSPRTVDEQYF
>TRBV27|-|TRBJ1-5|-
TGTGCCAGCAACCGTTGGGGGGTCCGGGGGAGCAATCAGCCCCAGCATTTT
CASNRWGVRGSNQPQHF
>TRBV5-1|-|TRBJ2-1|TRBD2
TGCGCCAGCAGCTCCACCGGGGGGGCCTACAATGAGCAGTTCTTC
CASSSTGGAYNEQFF
>TRBV7-9|-|TRBJ1-3|-
TGTGCCAGCAAGGAGGCGGCCTCTGGAAACACCATATATTTT
CASKEAASGNTIYF
>TRBV4-2|once|TRBJ1-1|TRBD1
TGTGCCAGCAGCCAAGTGGACAGGACTGAAGCTTTCTTT
CASSQVDRTEAFF
>TRBV9|-|TRBJ1-6|-
TGTGCCAGCAGCGCATCCGGGACACTTAATTCACCCCTCCACTTT
CASSASGTLNSPLHF
>TRBV6-6|-|TRBJ2-5|-
TGTGCCAGCAGTTCCTATTCTGAAGAGACCCAGTACTTC
CASSSYSEETQYF